This T cell receptor beta chain was sequenced for a study of CD8+ T cells in alopecia areata. Notes on the study in general: Scalp sample sequencing also detects resident alphabeta T cells of normal skin.

Germline V gene lookup returns CDR1 SGDLS and CDR2 YYNGEE. Trimming left V 1 base short and J 2 bases short, with 10 bases between. This CDR3 has 15 amino acids. Details on this clone: Its antigen is undetermined.

Treatment meaning: oral pan-JAK inhibitor, 5-10 mg twice daily. RNA, once extracted, was reverse transcribed into cDNA for use as the sequencing template. TCRdb keeps only in-frame clones here, not all; method: immunoSEQ multiplex PCR. The data hold some 160,000 clones, with less than 70% observed a single time. The chain has TRBV9 and TRBJ1-3, with a weak D call TRBD1 (5 bases). The sequenced sample was CD4+ T cells sorted from blood, obtained at week 4, from a patient treated with tofacitinib. The TCR was taken from a human donor with alopecia areata. CDR3 bases: TGTGCCAGCAGCGTACAAGCAGGGCCTGGAAACACCATATATTTT. Its protein product is CASSVQAGPGNTIYF.